This T cell receptor beta chain was identified in a study of blood T cell repertoires in COVID-19. The repertoire was sequenced with immunoSEQ multiplex PCR; TCRdb's copy has only in-frame clones and lacks some. The sample lists under 300,000 clones; roughly 80% were seen once. Enrolled during active infection, Seattle patients were then followed longitudinally. The sequencing sample was made of peripheral blood. The TCR was taken from a human donor with COVID-19, enrolled during active disease. The donor label of this sample is uncertain.

The DNA of the CDR3 is TGCGCCAGCAGCTTGGCCTCAGGGATGAACACTGAAGCTTTCTTT. Its protein is CASSLASGMNTEAFF. The chain employs TRBV5-1 and TRBJ1-1; a possible D gene is TRBD1 (5 bases). In germline, CDR1 is SGHRS, CDR2 YFSETQ. The CDR3 loop spans 15 amino acids. V lost 0 bases, J lost 0 bases, and 9 bases lay in between.